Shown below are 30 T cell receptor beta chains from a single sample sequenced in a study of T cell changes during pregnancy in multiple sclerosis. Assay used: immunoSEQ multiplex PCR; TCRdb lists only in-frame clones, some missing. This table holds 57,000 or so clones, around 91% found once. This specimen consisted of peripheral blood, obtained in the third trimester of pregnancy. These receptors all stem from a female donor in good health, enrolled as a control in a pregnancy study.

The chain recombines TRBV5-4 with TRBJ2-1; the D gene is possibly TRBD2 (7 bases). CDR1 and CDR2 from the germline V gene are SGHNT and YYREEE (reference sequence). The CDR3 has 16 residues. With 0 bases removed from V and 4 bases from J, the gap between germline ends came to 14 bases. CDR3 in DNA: TGTGCCAGCAGCTTGGAGGGGGGGAACCCTTACAATGAGCAGTTCTTC. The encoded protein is CASSLEGGNPYNEQFF.

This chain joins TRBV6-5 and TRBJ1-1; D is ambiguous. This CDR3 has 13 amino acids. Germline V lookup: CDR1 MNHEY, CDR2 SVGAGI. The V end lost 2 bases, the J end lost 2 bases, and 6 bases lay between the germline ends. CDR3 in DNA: TGTGCCAGCAGTTACGAGGGAAACACTGAAGCTTTCTTT. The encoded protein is CASSYEGNTEAFF.

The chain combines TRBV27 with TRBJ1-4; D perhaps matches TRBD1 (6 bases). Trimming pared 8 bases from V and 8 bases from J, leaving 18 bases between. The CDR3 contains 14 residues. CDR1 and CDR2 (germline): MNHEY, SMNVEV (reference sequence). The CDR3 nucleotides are TGTGCCAGCCGCGCCCCGGGGGGCGAGGAAAAACTGTTTTTT. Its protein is CASRAPGGEEKLFF.

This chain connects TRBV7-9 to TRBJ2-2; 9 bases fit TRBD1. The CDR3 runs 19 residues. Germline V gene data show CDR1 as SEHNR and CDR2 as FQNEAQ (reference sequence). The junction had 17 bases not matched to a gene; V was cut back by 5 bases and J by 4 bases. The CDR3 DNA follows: TGTGCCAGCAGCGAAAACAGGGGGCATAGTTTACCGGGCACCGGGGAGCTGTTTTTT. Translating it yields CASSENRGHSLPGTGELFF.

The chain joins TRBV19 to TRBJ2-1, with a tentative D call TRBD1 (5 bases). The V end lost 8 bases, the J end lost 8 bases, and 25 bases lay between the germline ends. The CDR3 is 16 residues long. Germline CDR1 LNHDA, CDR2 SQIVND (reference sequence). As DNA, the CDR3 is TGTGCCAGTGCTCCATACCGGCAGGGTCTCGGCGATGAGCAGTTCTTC. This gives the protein CASAPYRQGLGDEQFF.

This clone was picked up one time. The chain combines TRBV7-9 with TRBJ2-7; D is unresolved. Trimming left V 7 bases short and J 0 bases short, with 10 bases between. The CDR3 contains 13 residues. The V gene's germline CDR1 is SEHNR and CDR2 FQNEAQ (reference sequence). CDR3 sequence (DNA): TGTGCCAGCAACCCGGGTAACTCCTACGAGCAGTACTTC. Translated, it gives CASNPGNSYEQYF.

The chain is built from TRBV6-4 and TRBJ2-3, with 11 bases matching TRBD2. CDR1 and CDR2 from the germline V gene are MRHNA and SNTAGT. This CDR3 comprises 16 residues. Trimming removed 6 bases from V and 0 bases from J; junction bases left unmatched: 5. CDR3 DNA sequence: TGTGCCAGCAGCATTACTAGCGGGGGAAGCACAGATACGCAGTATTTT. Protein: CASSITSGGSTDTQYF.

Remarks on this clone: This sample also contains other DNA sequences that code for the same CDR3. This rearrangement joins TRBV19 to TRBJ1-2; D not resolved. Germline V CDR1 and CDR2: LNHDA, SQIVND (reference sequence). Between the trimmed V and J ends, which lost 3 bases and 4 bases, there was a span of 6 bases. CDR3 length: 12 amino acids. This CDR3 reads CASSISVYGYTF. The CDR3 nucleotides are TGTGCCAGTAGTATTAGTGTCTATGGCTACACCTTC.

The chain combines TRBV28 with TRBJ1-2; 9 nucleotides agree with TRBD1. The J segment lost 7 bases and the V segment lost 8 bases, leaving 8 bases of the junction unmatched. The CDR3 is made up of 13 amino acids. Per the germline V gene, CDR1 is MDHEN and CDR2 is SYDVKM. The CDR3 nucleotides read TGTGCCAGCTCTACAGGGGGCGTTTCTGGCTACACCTTC. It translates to CASSTGGVSGYTF.

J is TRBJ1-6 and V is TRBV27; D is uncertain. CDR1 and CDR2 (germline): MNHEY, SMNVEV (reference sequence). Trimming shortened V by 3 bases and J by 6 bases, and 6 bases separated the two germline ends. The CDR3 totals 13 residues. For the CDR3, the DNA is TGTGCCAGCAGTTTGGAGGTTAATTCACCCCTCCACTTT. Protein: CASSLEVNSPLHF.

As DNA, the CDR3 is TGTGCCAGTACTCCCCTGGGGGGGGTAGAGCAGCCCCAGCATTTT. The encoded protein is CASTPLGGVEQPQHF. The chain links TRBV19 to TRBJ1-5; TRBD1 is a possible D gene (5 bases). The CDR3 contains 15 residues. Germline CDR1 reads LNHDA; CDR2 reads SQIVND (reference sequence). The germline V and J ends were trimmed by 7 bases and 7 bases, with 20 bases remaining between them.

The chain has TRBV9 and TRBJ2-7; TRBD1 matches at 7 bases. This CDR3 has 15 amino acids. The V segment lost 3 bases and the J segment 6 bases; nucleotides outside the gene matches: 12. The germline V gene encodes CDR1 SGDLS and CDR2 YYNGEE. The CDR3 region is CASSAQTGRLGEQYF. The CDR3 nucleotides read TGTGCCAGCAGCGCACAGACAGGGAGATTAGGCGAGCAGTACTTC.

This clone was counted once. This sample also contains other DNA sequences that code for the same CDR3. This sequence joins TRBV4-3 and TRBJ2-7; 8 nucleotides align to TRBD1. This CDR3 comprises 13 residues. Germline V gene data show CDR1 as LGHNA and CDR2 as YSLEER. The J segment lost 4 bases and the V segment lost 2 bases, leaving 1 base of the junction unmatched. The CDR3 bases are TGCGCCAGCAGCCAAACAGGGGGGTACGAGCAGTACTTC. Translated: CASSQTGGYEQYF.

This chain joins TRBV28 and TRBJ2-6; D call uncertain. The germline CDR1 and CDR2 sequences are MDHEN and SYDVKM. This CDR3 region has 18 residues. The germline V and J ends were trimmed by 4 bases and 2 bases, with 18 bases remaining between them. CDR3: CASSSAELRLPGANVLTF. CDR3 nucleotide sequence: TGTGCCAGCAGTTCAGCAGAGCTCAGGCTGCCTGGGGCCAACGTCCTGACTTTC.

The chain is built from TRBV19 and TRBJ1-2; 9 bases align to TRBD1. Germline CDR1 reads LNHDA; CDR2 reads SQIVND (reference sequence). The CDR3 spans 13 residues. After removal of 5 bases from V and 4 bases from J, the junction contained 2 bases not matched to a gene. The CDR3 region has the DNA TGTGCCAGTAGTTCGACAGGGGGCTATGGCTACACCTTC. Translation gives CASSSTGGYGYTF.

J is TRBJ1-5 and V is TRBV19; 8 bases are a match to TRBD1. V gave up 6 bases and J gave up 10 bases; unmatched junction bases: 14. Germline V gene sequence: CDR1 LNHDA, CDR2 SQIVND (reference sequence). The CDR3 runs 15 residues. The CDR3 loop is CASRRTGTGYGPQHF. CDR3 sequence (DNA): TGTGCCAGTAGGCGAACCGGGACAGGATATGGACCCCAGCATTTT.

DNA of the CDR3: TGTGCCAGCAGTGGCGGCATCCCCACTGAAGCTTTCTTT. This codes for CASSGGIPTEAFF. This rearrangement joins TRBV2 to TRBJ1-1; no definite D call. Germline V CDR1 and CDR2: SNHLY, FYNNEI. The CDR3 covers 13 residues. V was pared by 4 bases and J by 4 bases, with 10 bases between. The entire variable domain, with the rest obtained from reference TRBV2 and TRBJ1-1, is as follows: EPEVTQTPSHQVTQMGQEVILRCVPISNHLYFYWYRQILGQKVEFLVSFYNNEISEKSEIFDDQFSVERPDGSNFTLKIRSTKLEDSAMYFCASSGGIPTEAFFGQGTRLTVV.

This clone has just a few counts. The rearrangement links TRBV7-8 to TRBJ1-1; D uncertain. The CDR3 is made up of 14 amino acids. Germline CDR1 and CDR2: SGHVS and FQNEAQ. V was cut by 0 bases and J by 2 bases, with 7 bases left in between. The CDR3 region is CASSLAEGNTEAFF. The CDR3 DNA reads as TGTGCCAGCAGCTTAGCGGAGGGAAACACTGAAGCTTTCTTT.

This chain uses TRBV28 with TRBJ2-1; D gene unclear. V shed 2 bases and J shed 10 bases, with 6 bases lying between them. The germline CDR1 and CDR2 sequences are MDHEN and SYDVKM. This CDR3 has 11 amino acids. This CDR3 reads CASSLEYEQFF. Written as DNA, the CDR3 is TGTGCCAGCAGTTTAGAGTACGAGCAGTTCTTC.

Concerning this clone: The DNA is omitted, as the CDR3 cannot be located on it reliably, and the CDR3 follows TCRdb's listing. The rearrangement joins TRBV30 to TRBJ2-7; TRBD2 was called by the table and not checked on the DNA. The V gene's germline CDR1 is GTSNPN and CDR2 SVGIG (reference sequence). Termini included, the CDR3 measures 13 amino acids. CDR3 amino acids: CAWTPVASGALDF.

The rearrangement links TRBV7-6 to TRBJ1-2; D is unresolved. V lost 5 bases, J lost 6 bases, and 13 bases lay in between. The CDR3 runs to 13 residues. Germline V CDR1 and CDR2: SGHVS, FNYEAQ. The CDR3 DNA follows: TGTGCCAGCAGCCTCGAGGTCGCGGATGGCTACACCTTC. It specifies CASSLEVADGYTF.

The CDR3 loop reads CASSEYHRNYGYTF. CDR3 DNA: TGTGCCAGCAGTGAATATCACAGGAACTATGGCTACACCTTC. This chain connects TRBV25-1 to TRBJ1-2; TRBD1 might be the D (5 bases). Germline CDR1 and CDR2: MGHDK and SYGVNS. The CDR3 runs 14 residues. V lost 0 bases, J lost 2 bases, and 7 bases lay in between.

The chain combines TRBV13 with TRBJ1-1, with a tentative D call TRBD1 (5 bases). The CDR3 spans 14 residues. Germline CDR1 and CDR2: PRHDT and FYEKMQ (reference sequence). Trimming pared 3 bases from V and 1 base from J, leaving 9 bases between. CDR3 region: CASSFFQGNTEAFF. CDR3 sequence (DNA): TGTGCCAGCAGCTTCTTTCAGGGGAACACTGAAGCTTTCTTT.

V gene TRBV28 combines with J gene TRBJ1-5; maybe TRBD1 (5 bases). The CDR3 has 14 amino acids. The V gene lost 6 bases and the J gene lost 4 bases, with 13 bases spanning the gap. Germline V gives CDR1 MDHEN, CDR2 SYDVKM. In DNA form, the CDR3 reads TGTGCCAGCAGACCCGGGGGTTCAAATCAGCCCCAGCATTTT. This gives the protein CASRPGGSNQPQHF.

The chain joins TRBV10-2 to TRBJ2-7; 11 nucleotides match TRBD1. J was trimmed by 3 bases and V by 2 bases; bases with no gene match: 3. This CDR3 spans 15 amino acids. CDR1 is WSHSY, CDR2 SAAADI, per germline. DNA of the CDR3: TGCGCCAGCAGTGAGCTGGGACAGGGGGACTACGAGCAGTACTTC. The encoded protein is CASSELGQGDYEQYF.

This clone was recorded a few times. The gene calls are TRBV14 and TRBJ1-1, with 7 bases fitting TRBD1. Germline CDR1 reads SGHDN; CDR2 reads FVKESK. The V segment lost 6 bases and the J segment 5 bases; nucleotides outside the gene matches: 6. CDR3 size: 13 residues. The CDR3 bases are TGTGCCAGCAGGTACTCAGGGGGAACTGAAGCTTTCTTT. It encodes CASRYSGGTEAFF. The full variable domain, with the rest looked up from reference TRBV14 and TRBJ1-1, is EAGVTQFPSHSVIEKGQTVTLRCDPISGHDNLYWYRRVMGKEIKFLLHFVKESKQDESGMPNNRFLAERTGGTYSTLKVQPAELEDSGVYFCASRYSGGTEAFFGQGTRLTVV.

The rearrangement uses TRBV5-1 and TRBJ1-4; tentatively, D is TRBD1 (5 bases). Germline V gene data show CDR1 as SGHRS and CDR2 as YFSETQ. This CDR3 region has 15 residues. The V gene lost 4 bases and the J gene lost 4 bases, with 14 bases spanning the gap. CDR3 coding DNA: TGCGCCAGCAGCAACGGACAAACCCATAATGAAAAACTGTTTTTT. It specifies CASSNGQTHNEKLFF.

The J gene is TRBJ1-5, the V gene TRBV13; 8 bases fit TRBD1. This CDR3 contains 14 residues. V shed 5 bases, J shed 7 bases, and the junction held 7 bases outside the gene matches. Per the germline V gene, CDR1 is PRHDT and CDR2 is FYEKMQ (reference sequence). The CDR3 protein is CASSRQGARQPQHF. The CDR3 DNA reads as TGTGCCAGCAGCAGGCAGGGGGCCAGGCAGCCCCAGCATTTT.

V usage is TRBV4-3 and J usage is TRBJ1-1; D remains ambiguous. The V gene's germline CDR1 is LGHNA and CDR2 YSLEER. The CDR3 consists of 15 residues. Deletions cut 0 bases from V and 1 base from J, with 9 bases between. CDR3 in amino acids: CASSQDAAGNTEAFF. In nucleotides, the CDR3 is TGCGCCAGCAGCCAAGATGCAGCGGGGAACACTGAAGCTTTCTTT.

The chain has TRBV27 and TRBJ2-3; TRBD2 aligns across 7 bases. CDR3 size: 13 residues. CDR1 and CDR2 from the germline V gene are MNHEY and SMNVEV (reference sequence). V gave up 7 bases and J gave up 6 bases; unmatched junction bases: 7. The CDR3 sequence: CASTSQGGDTQYF. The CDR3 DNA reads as TGTGCCAGCACCTCGCAGGGAGGGGATACGCAGTATTTT.